The clone carrying this T cell receptor beta chain has only a few counts. Its antigen is as yet unknown. TCRdb re-called the 5' RACE reads through MiXCR, storing one row per CDR3 protein. The sample lists just under 600,000 distinct CDR3 sequences; 13% were seen once. These data originate in a study of T cells after yellow fever vaccination. Study-wide points: Primary-vaccination clones mostly resurfaced post-booster (less than 98% CD4, around 88% CD8). There was a possibility that FACS-sorted repertoires contained abundant clonotypes contaminating from the bulk population.

V dropped 2 bases and J dropped 6 bases, with 6 bases sitting between them. The CDR3 covers 12 residues. CDR1 SGHVS and CDR2 FNYEAQ come from the germline V gene. The sequencing used PBMCs, collected on the day of the yellow fever booster vaccination. This rearrangement joins TRBV7-6 to TRBJ2-3; D remains ambiguous. This TCR derives from a man aged 25-40 years who received the YFV17D yellow fever vaccine. CDR3 in amino acids: CASSLNRDTQYF. CDR3 coding DNA: TGTGCCAGCAGCTTAAATCGGGATACGCAGTATTTT.